A selection of T cell receptor beta chains follows, all from one sample in a study of T cells in Graves' hyperthyroidism and ophthalmopathy. In TCRdb, the multiplex PCR reads were re-called with MiXCR into one record per CDR3 protein. The data contain around 300,000 distinct CDR3 sequences, approximately 20% of them singletons. Sequenced sample: blood. The source is a man aged 30 to 45 with Graves' ophthalmopathy. Each CDR3 is given with its conserved first and last residue. The D gene is left open where the match is weak. The size of a clone is reported for some rows only, either as once, few or many, or as a class for expanded clones.

abundance	j_gene	v_gene	d_gene	CDR3nt	CDR3aa
.	TRBJ2-7	TRBV5-4	.	TGTGCCAGCAGCTTGGGCAAGAACTACGAGCAGTACTTC	CASSLGKNYEQYF
many	TRBJ1-2	TRBV6-1	.	TGTGCCAGCAATGGACGAATACCTTATGGCTACACCTTC	CASNGRIPYGYTF
.	TRBJ1-2	TRBV12-3/TRBV12-4	TRBD1	TGTGCCAGCAGTTTAGCGGGACAGGGGGCTCAAGGCTACACCTTC	CASSLAGQGAQGYTF
.	TRBJ1-4	TRBV11-3	TRBD1	TGTGCCAGCAGCCACGGACAGGGGAGAGTTCTGTCGACTAATGAAAAACTGTTTTTT	CASSHGQGRVLSTNEKLFF
.	TRBJ1-2	TRBV28	.	TGTGCCAGCAGTTTACCGGGGGCGCTGCATGGCTACACCTTC	CASSLPGALHGYTF
many	TRBJ2-1	TRBV10-3	TRBD2	TGTGCCATCAGTGAGTTGGCGGGAGGCTTTGAGCAGTTCTTC	CAISELAGGFEQFF
many	TRBJ2-1	TRBV11-2	TRBD2	TGTGCCAGCAGCCGTACTAGCGGCCTGTACAATGAGCAGTTCTTC	CASSRTSGLYNEQFF
few	TRBJ2-1	TRBV10-1	TRBD2	TGCGCCAGCAGTGAGGGACTAGCGGATGAGCAGTTCTTC	CASSEGLADEQFF
.	TRBJ2-1	TRBV20-1	.	TGCAGTGCTGGCCCGGGACACAACCCTTTCTTC	CSAGPGHNPFF
many	TRBJ2-1	TRBV28	TRBD2	TGTGCCAGCAGTTCGCGGGGGGCTCTACACAATGAGCAGTTCTTC	CASSSRGALHNEQFF
.	TRBJ1-5	TRBV11-1	.	TGTACCAGCAGCTTGGAGCAGCCCCAGCATTTT	CTSSLEQPQHF
many	TRBJ2-1	TRBV5-1	TRBD1	TGCGCCAGCAGCACCGGGACAGGGTTCTACAATGAGCAGTTCTTC	CASSTGTGFYNEQFF
.	TRBJ1-1	TRBV5-1	TRBD1	TGCGCCAGCAGCTCAAACCAGGGGGCGGTGAACACTGAAGCTTTCTTT	CASSSNQGAVNTEAFF
.	TRBJ2-1	TRBV10-3	TRBD2	TGTGCCATCAGTGAGTCTAGCGGGAACTACAATGAGCAGTTCTTC	CAISESSGNYNEQFF